This T cell receptor beta chain derives from a study of blood T cell repertoires in COVID-19. As for the study in general: Some COVID-19 samples were acute and others convalescent; all came from the United States, Italy and Spain. Nucleic acid was either cDNA or gDNA, and it came from T cells, B-cell-depleted T cells, or PBMCs.

Trimming pared 1 base from V and 5 bases from J, leaving 13 bases between. The CDR3 is 14 residues long. Germline assignment: CDR1 SGHRS and CDR2 YFSETQ. In the original processing: Amplification from reference gene primers served as the basis for estimated nucleated cell counts. Measured with immunoSEQ multiplex PCR; TCRdb has only the in-frame clones, and not every one. The V and J calls and clone size are taken from that table; D and trimming were inferred from the DNA. Of about 42,000 clones listed, about 85% were seen once; the top ten hold 10% to 15%. Sequences were obtained from peripheral blood. This sequence joins TRBV5-1 and TRBJ2-7; tentatively, D is TRBD2 (5 bases). The TCR originated in a human donor in a cohort sampled during active COVID-19. Written as DNA, the CDR3 is TGCGCCAGCAGCTTGCCGGCTAGCAGCCACGAGCAGTACTTC. Amino acids: CASSLPASSHEQYF.